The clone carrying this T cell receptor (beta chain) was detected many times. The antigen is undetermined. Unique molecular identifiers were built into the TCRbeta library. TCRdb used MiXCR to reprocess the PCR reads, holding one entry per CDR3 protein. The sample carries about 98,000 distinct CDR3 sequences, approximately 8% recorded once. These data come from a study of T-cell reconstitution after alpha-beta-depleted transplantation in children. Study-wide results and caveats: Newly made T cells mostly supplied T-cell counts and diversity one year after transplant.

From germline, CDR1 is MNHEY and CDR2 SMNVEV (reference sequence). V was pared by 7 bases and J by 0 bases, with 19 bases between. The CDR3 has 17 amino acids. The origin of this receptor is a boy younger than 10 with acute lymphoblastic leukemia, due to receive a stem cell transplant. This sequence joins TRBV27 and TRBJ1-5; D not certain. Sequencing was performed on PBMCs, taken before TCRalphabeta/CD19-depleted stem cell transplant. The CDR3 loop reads CASTLRYSGLSNQPQHF. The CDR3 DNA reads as TGTGCCAGCACCCTCCGCTACTCGGGCCTTAGCAATCAGCCCCAGCATTTT.